The 30 T cell receptor beta chains reported below all come from one sample, sequenced in a study of blood T cell repertoires in COVID-19. Using immunoSEQ multiplex PCR, the repertoire was profiled, and TCRdb retains in-frame clones only, with some absent. This sample carries about 170,000 clones, approximately 80% of them seen once, and the ten largest clones take around 15%. What was sequenced was PBMCs or T cells enriched from blood (not recorded which). These receptors were collected from a man aged 50 to 60 who had recovered from COVID-19.

This clone was detected once. The rearrangement uses TRBV27 and TRBJ2-7, with 7 bases matching TRBD1. The V segment lost 6 bases and the J segment 3 bases; nucleotides outside the gene matches: 5. CDR1 and CDR2 from the germline V gene are MNHEY and SMNVEV (reference sequence). The CDR3 spans 13 residues. CDR3 nucleotides: TGTGCCAGCAGCCAGACAGGGTTCTACGAGCAGTACTTC. Amino acid sequence: CASSQTGFYEQYF.

The CDR3: CASSPYRGEYTEAFF. DNA for the CDR3: TGTGCCAGCAGCCCCTACAGGGGTGAGTACACTGAAGCTTTCTTT. This rearrangement joins TRBV27 to TRBJ1-1; 7 nucleotides align to TRBD1. The CDR3 sequence is 15 residues long. CDR1 MNHEY and CDR2 SMNVEV come from the germline V gene (reference sequence). Unmatched junction bases numbered 10, after V lost 6 bases and J lost 3 bases.

The chain has TRBV19 and TRBJ2-6; possibly TRBD1 for D (5 bases). CDR3 length: 15 residues. The germline gives CDR1 LNHDA, CDR2 SQIVND (reference sequence). Trimming removed 3 bases from V and 1 base from J, with 7 bases in between. The CDR3 is CASSIRDSGANVLTF. CDR3 nucleotides: TGTGCCAGTAGTATCAGGGATTCTGGGGCCAACGTCCTGACTTTC.

The V gene is TRBV6-5, the J gene TRBJ2-4; perhaps TRBD1 as D (6 bases). V was clipped by 10 bases and J by 0 bases, with 16 bases between them. Germline CDR1 is MNHEY and CDR2 is SVGAGI. The CDR3 totals 15 residues. The CDR3 loop reads CATTGNLLAKNIQYF. CDR3 DNA: TGTGCCACCACAGGGAACCTACTAGCCAAAAACATTCAGTACTTC.

V usage is TRBV4-1 and J usage is TRBJ2-4; a weak D match, TRBD2 (6 bases). Trimming took off 1 base at V and 1 base at J, with 20 bases between the two ends. Per germline, CDR1 MGHRA and CDR2 YSYEKL. There are 19 residues in the CDR3. This CDR3 reads CASSQGMAFAGFAKNIQYF. As DNA, the CDR3 is TGCGCCAGCAGCCAAGGGATGGCCTTTGCGGGGTTTGCCAAAAACATTCAGTACTTC.

In regard to this clone: Other nucleotide sequences in the sample specify the same CDR3. The genes are TRBV18 and TRBJ1-3; 8 bases are shared with TRBD1. Germline V CDR1 and CDR2: KGHSH, LQKENI. The CDR3 is made up of 15 amino acids. V was pared by 3 bases and J by 1 base, with 2 bases of the junction left unmatched. The CDR3 nucleotides read TGTGCCAGCTCACCGGACAGGGTGTCTGGAAACACCATATATTTT. It codes for CASSPDRVSGNTIYF.

The chain carries TRBV18 and TRBJ1-2; 9 nucleotides match TRBD1. Germline V gene sequence: CDR1 KGHSH, CDR2 LQKENI. The CDR3 totals 15 residues. V dropped 4 bases and J dropped 6; count of bases not matched to a gene: 9. The CDR3 coding sequence is TGTGCCAGCTCACTGCAATGGACAGGGGAGGATGGCTACACCTTC. Encoded protein: CASSLQWTGEDGYTF.

This sequence joins TRBV6-5 and TRBJ2-1; 13 nucleotides align to TRBD2. The CDR3 has 16 residues. The V segment lost 2 bases and the J segment 8 bases; nucleotides outside the gene matches: 6. Germline V gene data show CDR1 as MNHEY and CDR2 as SVGAGI. The CDR3 sequence: CASSYTTSGGAYEQFF. CDR3 nucleotides: TGTGCCAGCAGTTACACAACTAGCGGGGGGGCCTATGAGCAGTTCTTC.

The V call is TRBV18, the J call TRBJ1-1; tentative D call: TRBD1 (5 bases). V dropped 1 base and J dropped 0 bases, with 9 bases sitting between them. Germline V lookup: CDR1 KGHSH, CDR2 LQKENI. This CDR3 comprises 15 residues. This chain's CDR3 is CASSPQGNMNTEAFF. The DNA of the CDR3 is TGTGCCAGCTCACCACAGGGGAACATGAACACTGAAGCTTTCTTT. The whole variable domain, filled in from reference TRBV18 and TRBJ1-1, reads NAGVMQNPRHLVRRRGQEARLRCSPMKGHSHVYWYRQLPEEGLKFMVYLQKENIIDESGMPKERFSAEFPKEGPSILRIQQVVRGDSAAYFCASSPQGNMNTEAFFGQGTRLTVV.

This sequence joins TRBV10-2 and TRBJ1-2; 7 nucleotides line up with TRBD1. Germline CDR1 reads WSHSY; CDR2 reads SAAADI. V dropped 2 bases and J dropped 2; count of bases not matched to a gene: 2. This CDR3 spans 14 amino acids. The CDR3 spells CASSEDRANYGYTF. In DNA, the CDR3 is TGCGCCAGCAGTGAGGACAGGGCAAACTATGGCTACACCTTC.

V and J are TRBV3-1 (or the pseudogene TRBV3-2) and TRBJ2-1, with D possibly matching TRBD1 (6 bases). V shed 5 bases and J shed 3 bases, with 8 bases lying between them. Germline loops: CDR1 LGHDT, CDR2 YNNKEL (reference sequence). This CDR3 region has 13 residues. CDR3 amino acids: CASSSDSYNEQFF. The CDR3 bases are TGTGCCAGCAGCTCGGACAGCTACAATGAGCAGTTCTTC.

The CDR3 DNA reads TGTGCCAGCACAGATGGAGGGGATGGCTACACCTTC. Translating it yields CASTDGGDGYTF. The chain is built from TRBV2 and TRBJ1-2; possibly TRBD1 for D (5 bases). Germline CDR1 reads SNHLY; CDR2 reads FYNNEI. CDR3 length: 12 residues. V lost 7 bases and J 6 bases, leaving 12 bases between the germline ends.

V and J are TRBV5-8 and TRBJ2-2; 10 bases fit TRBD2. Germline V CDR1 and CDR2: SGHTS, YDEGEE. J gave up 3 bases and V 8 bases, and 13 bases lay outside the gene matches. This CDR3 is built from 17 residues. DNA for the CDR3: TGTGCCAGGCTCGGGACTAGCGCTAAATGGGACACCGGGGAGCTGTTTTTT. It codes for CARLGTSAKWDTGELFF.

The chain combines TRBV30 with TRBJ1-6; the D gene is possibly TRBD1 (5 bases). V lost 4 bases and J lost 1, with 8 bases in between. Per germline, CDR1 GTSNPN and CDR2 SVGIG (reference sequence). The CDR3 consists of 14 residues. CDR3 sequence reads: CAWTRDSYNSPLHF. The CDR3 DNA follows: TGTGCCTGGACCAGGGATTCCTATAATTCACCCCTCCACTTT.

V usage is TRBV23-1 and J usage is TRBJ2-2; D gene uncertain. TRBV23-1 is given ORF status, its function remaining uncertain. The CDR3 consists of 13 residues. The V end was cut by 8 bases, the J end by 6 bases, with 13 bases between. CDR3 bases: TGCGCCAGCCCTCTTCTAGGAGCCGGGGAGCTGTTTTTT. Translating it yields CASPLLGAGELFF.

V usage is TRBV5-4 and J usage is TRBJ2-2; 7 nucleotides match TRBD1. CDR1 and CDR2 (germline): SGHNT, YYREEE (reference sequence). Trimming took 4 bases from V and 6 from J; bases not matched to a gene: 3. This CDR3 region has 13 residues. The CDR3 DNA reads TGTGCCAGCAGCGTACAGGGGTCCGGGGAGCTGTTTTTT. This encodes CASSVQGSGELFF.

This clone was observed a single time. This chain joins TRBV12-2 and TRBJ2-3; the table names TRBD2, a call not compared with the DNA. TRBV12-2 is an annotated pseudogene. The CDR3 is made up of 17 amino acids. The CDR3 sequence: CASRLLGLALQQDTQYF. In DNA form, the CDR3 reads TGTGCAAGTCGCTTATTGGGACTAGCACTTCAGCAAGATACGCAGTATTTT.

This clone was observed once. CDR3 amino acids: CATNGGYEQYF. DNA of the CDR3: TGTGCCACCAATGGAGGCTACGAGCAGTACTTC. The chain recombines TRBV5-4 with TRBJ2-7; possibly TRBD2 for D (5 bases). CDR1 is SGHNT, CDR2 YYREEE, per germline (reference sequence). The length of the CDR3 is 11 residues. The V end lost 9 bases, the J end lost 3 bases, and 10 bases lay between the germline ends.

In the case of this clone: In the same sample, other DNA sequences code for this CDR3. The chain is built from TRBV30 and TRBJ1-1; 7 nucleotides line up with TRBD1. Germline V lookup: CDR1 GTSNPN, CDR2 SVGIG (reference sequence). V lost 3 bases and J lost 0; bases outside the gene matches: 1. The CDR3 is 13 amino acids. CDR3 loop: CAWRGQLNTEAFF. The CDR3 DNA is TGTGCCTGGAGGGGACAGCTGAACACTGAAGCTTTCTTT.

The chain carries TRBV6-1 and TRBJ2-1, with a tentative D call TRBD1 (5 bases). Germline values: CDR1 MNHNS, CDR2 SASEGT. This CDR3 region has 13 residues. Trimming removed 2 bases at V and 9 bases at J, with 11 bases between. The CDR3 sequence: CASSESPRVEQFF. CDR3 coding DNA: TGTGCCAGCAGTGAATCACCCAGGGTTGAGCAGTTCTTC.

The V and J genes are TRBV10-3 and TRBJ1-2; a weak D match, TRBD1 (6 bases). Trimming pared 5 bases from V and 5 bases from J, leaving 18 bases between. Per the germline V gene, CDR1 is ENHRY and CDR2 is SYGVKD. This CDR3 has 15 residues. CDR3 region: CAISKDSISGYGYTF. The CDR3 coding sequence is TGTGCCATCAGTAAGGACAGTATTTCAGGGTATGGCTACACCTTC.

The V gene is TRBV19, the J gene TRBJ1-2; D might be TRBD1 (6 bases). V shed 6 bases and J shed 6 bases, with 23 bases lying between them. Per germline, CDR1 LNHDA and CDR2 SQIVND (reference sequence). The CDR3 totals 16 residues. CDR3 nucleotides: TGTGCCAGTAGGCCTCGGGGGGCTAATCCTCGCGATGGCTACACCTTC. Amino acid sequence: CASRPRGANPRDGYTF. The full variable domain, rest sourced from reference TRBV19 and TRBJ1-2, is DGGITQSPKYLFRKEGQNVTLSCEQNLNHDAMYWYRQDPGQGLRLIYYSQIVNDFQKGDIAEGYSVSREKKESFPLTVTSAQKNPTAFYLCASRPRGANPRDGYTFGSGTRLTVV.

The chain is built from TRBV6-1 and TRBJ1-4, with a possible D match to TRBD1 (5 bases). This CDR3 has 14 residues. CDR1 is MNHNS, CDR2 SASEGT, per germline. The V and J ends lost 2 bases and 10 bases respectively, with 14 bases between them. The CDR3 sequence: CASSEIVPQGKLFF. DNA for the CDR3: TGTGCCAGCAGTGAAATTGTTCCCCAGGGAAAACTGTTTTTT.

The J gene is TRBJ1-3, the V gene TRBV5-1, with unresolved D. CDR3 length: 13 amino acids. The germline gives CDR1 SGHRS, CDR2 YFSETQ. The V and J ends lost 4 bases and 0 bases respectively, with 5 bases between them. The CDR3 sequence is CASSPFSGNTIYF. CDR3 bases: TGCGCCAGCAGCCCCTTCTCTGGAAACACCATATATTTT.

The genes are TRBV5-5 and TRBJ1-2, with D uncertain. Germline CDR1 and CDR2: SGHKS and YYEKEE (reference sequence). The CDR3 contains 13 residues. The V end was cut by 1 base, the J end by 2 bases, with 6 bases between. Here the CDR3 DNA reads TGTGCCAGCAGCTTGTCCTTGAACTATGGCTACACCTTC. It translates to CASSLSLNYGYTF.

The rearrangement joins TRBV20-1 to TRBJ1-2; possibly TRBD1 for D (6 bases). V was clipped by 3 bases and J by 0 bases, with 14 bases between them. Germline V lookup: CDR1 DFQATT, CDR2 SNEGSKA (reference sequence). This CDR3 has 15 residues. This CDR3 reads CSASGAGTTNYGYTF. CDR3 DNA: TGCAGTGCTAGTGGTGCCGGGACAACTAACTATGGCTACACCTTC.

The chain couples TRBV5-3 to TRBJ1-2; 9 bases fit TRBD1. TRBV5-3 is an ORF, with its function uncertain. The trim removed 0 bases at V and 0 bases at J, leaving 9 bases unmatched. The CDR3 covers 18 residues. This CDR3 reads CARSLAREQGASNYGYTF. The CDR3 DNA reads as TGTGCCAGAAGCTTGGCCCGGGAACAGGGGGCTTCTAACTATGGCTACACCTTC.

The rearrangement links TRBV18 to TRBJ1-1; possible D gene TRBD1, 6 bases. V was shortened by 3 bases and J by 6 bases, with 11 bases between the two germline ends. Looked up from germline, CDR1 is KGHSH and CDR2 is LQKENI. The CDR3 extends over 13 amino acids. The chain's CDR3 is CASSPGGPAEAFF. The DNA of the CDR3 is TGTGCCAGCTCACCGGGGGGGCCGGCTGAAGCTTTCTTT.

The V call is TRBV6-5, the J call TRBJ1-4; D is perhaps TRBD1 (6 bases). Trimming removed 6 bases at V and 3 bases at J, with 11 bases between. CDR3 size: 14 residues. Looked up from germline, CDR1 is MNHEY and CDR2 is SVGAGI. CDR3 nucleotide sequence: TGTGCCAGCAGGCGGGGGCCCGCTAATGAAAAACTGTTTTTT. This gives the protein CASRRGPANEKLFF.

The J gene is TRBJ1-2, the V gene TRBV4-1, with D perhaps matching TRBD1 (5 bases). Germline CDR1 is MGHRA and CDR2 is YSYEKL. This CDR3 contains 16 residues. V was trimmed by 0 bases and J by 4 bases, leaving 15 bases between them. This CDR3 is CASSQDGQGTLYGYTF. The CDR3 nucleotides read TGCGCCAGCAGCCAAGATGGGCAGGGAACTCTCTATGGCTACACCTTC.